A single sample is the source of the 8 T cell receptor beta chains below, sequenced in a study of T cells in Graves' hyperthyroidism and ophthalmopathy. Amplified TCR beta CDR3 regions derived from RNA transcripts. Initially, a first-round RT-PCR of the TCR CDR3 employed the HTBI primer set. In TCRdb, the multiplex PCR reads were re-called with MiXCR into one record per CDR3 protein. The sample carries almost 600,000 distinct CDR3 sequences, about 14% recorded once. The material sequenced was blood. These receptors came from a woman in her 30s with Graves' hyperthyroidism that later progressed to Graves' ophthalmopathy.

This clonotype was seen at least ten times. The rearrangement links TRBV20-1 to TRBJ2-4; D unresolved. This CDR3 is built from 16 residues. The germline V gene encodes CDR1 DFQATT and CDR2 SNEGSKA (reference sequence). Trimming took off 3 bases at V and 0 bases at J, with 15 bases between the two ends. The CDR3 reads CSASSIENIAKNIQYF. CDR3 in DNA: TGCAGTGCTAGTTCCATAGAGAATATAGCCAAAAACATTCAGTACTTC.

At least ten counts were recorded for this clonotype. The CDR3 nucleotides read TGTGCCAGCAGGGGGGGGGACAGGATCTATGGCTACACCTTC. It encodes CASRGGDRIYGYTF. The V gene is TRBV6-1, the J gene TRBJ1-2; TRBD1 aligns across 8 bases. The length of the CDR3 is 14 residues. CDR1 is MNHNS, CDR2 SASEGT, per germline. V shed 6 bases, J shed 4 bases, and the junction held 7 bases outside the gene matches.

This clonotype was counted between two and nine times. The J gene is TRBJ1-1, the V gene TRBV10-3, with D hard to call. The V gene lost 0 bases and the J gene lost 3 bases, with 8 bases spanning the gap. This CDR3 region has 14 residues. Per the germline V gene, CDR1 is ENHRY and CDR2 is SYGVKD. CDR3 DNA: TGTGCCATCAGTGAGTCTGGGTTCGACACTGAAGCTTTCTTT. This translates into CAISESGFDTEAFF.

This clonotype was counted many times. The chain employs TRBV28 and TRBJ1-2; D gene uncertain. This CDR3 contains 14 residues. The germline gives CDR1 MDHEN, CDR2 SYDVKM. V was pared by 5 bases and J by 4 bases, with 14 bases between. CDR3 sequence reads: CASSVLLDGYGYTF. The CDR3 DNA sequence: TGTGCCAGCAGTGTTCTTCTCGACGGCTATGGCTACACCTTC.

This clonotype was picked up many times. V is TRBV7-2 and J is TRBJ1-6; D is perhaps TRBD1 (5 bases). Trimming took 2 bases from V and 9 from J, leaving 11 bases between them. CDR1 is SGHTA and CDR2 is FQGNSA in the germline V gene. The CDR3 contains 14 residues. The CDR3 region is CASSLSQGGSPLHF. The CDR3 coding sequence is TGTGCCAGCAGCTTATCGCAGGGAGGTTCACCCCTCCACTTT.

J is TRBJ2-5 and V is TRBV5-1; D unresolved. The CDR3 length is 14 residues. Germline values: CDR1 SGHRS, CDR2 YFSETQ. Trimming removed 0 bases at V and 3 bases at J, with 9 bases between. CDR3 sequence: CASSLEVGKETQYF. DNA of the CDR3: TGCGCCAGCAGCTTGGAAGTGGGAAAAGAGACCCAGTACTTC.

Comment on this clonotype: A clone one base away is much larger, so this may be a read error. J is TRBJ2-3 and V is TRBV7-9, with no clear D. The CDR3 runs to 12 residues. V lost 6 bases and J lost 2, with 6 bases in between. The germline CDR1 and CDR2 sequences are SEHNR and FQNEAQ (reference sequence). CDR3 sequence: CASRYNTDTQYF. DNA of the CDR3: TGTGCCAGCAGGTATAACACAGATACGCAGTATTTT.

This clonotype appeared a few times. This sequence joins TRBV4-2 and TRBJ1-1; D possibly corresponds to TRBD1 (5 bases). V gave up 0 bases and J gave up 10 bases, with 12 bases separating them. Germline CDR1 and CDR2: LGHNA and YNFKEQ. The CDR3 is 13 amino acids. The CDR3 sequence: CASSQDGGEVAFF. The DNA for the CDR3 is TGTGCCAGCAGCCAAGATGGGGGGGAAGTAGCTTTCTTT.